The 10 T cell receptor beta chains below were found in one sample sequenced in a study of blood T cell repertoires in COVID-19. Using immunoSEQ multiplex PCR, the repertoire was profiled, and TCRdb retains in-frame clones only, with some absent. Here the sample spans approximately 150,000 clones, approximately 90% being singletons. The sample consisted of peripheral blood. The source of these receptors is a human donor in a cohort sampled during active COVID-19.

A single count supports this clone. An end of the junction does not agree with germline; a read error may underlie this. The rearrangement uses TRBV27 and TRBJ2-7, with TRBD1 matching over 9 bases. Germline values: CDR1 MNHEY, CDR2 SMNVEV (reference sequence). The CDR3 covers 18 residues. CDR3 in DNA: TGTGCCAGCAGACCAGACTACAGGGGGCTGCCCACTTCCTCCGAGCAGTACTTC. It is translated as CASRPDYRGLPTSSEQYF.

This clone was seen at least ten times. The rearrangement links TRBV27 to TRBJ1-4; D gene unclear. V lost 0 bases and J lost 4, with 9 bases in between. CDR3 length equals 15 residues. CDR1 and CDR2 from the germline V gene are MNHEY and SMNVEV (reference sequence). CDR3 region: CASSLSGRINEKLFF. The CDR3 nucleotides are TGTGCCAGCAGTTTATCGGGCAGGATTAATGAAAAACTGTTTTTT.

V gene TRBV6-2 or TRBV6-3 combines with J gene TRBJ2-7, with D possibly TRBD1 on 5 matching bases. CDR3 length equals 16 residues. The ends were cut back, 0 bases at V and 6 bases at J, with 18 bases in the middle. From germline, CDR1 is MNHEY and CDR2 SVGEGT. The CDR3 region is CASSYSEHQGPAEQYF. The CDR3 nucleotides are TGTGCCAGCAGTTACTCGGAACACCAGGGCCCCGCCGAGCAGTACTTC.

The chain is built from TRBV30 and TRBJ1-4; possibly TRBD1 for D (6 bases). The length of the CDR3 is 15 residues. The germline V gene encodes CDR1 GTSNPN and CDR2 SVGIG (reference sequence). Trimming left V 1 base short and J 8 bases short, with 17 bases between. This CDR3 is CAWSGTHRVREKLFF. The CDR3, as DNA: TGTGCCTGGAGTGGAACCCACAGGGTGAGAGAAAAACTGTTTTTT.

The DNA for the CDR3 is TGTGCCACCAGCGGGGTAACTAGCAATCAGCCCCAGCATTTT. It codes for CATSGVTSNQPQHF. The chain carries TRBV24-1 and TRBJ1-5; D unresolved. The V gene's germline CDR1 is KGHDR and CDR2 SFDVKD. This CDR3 region has 14 residues. The V end was cut by 7 bases, the J end by 0 bases, with 9 bases between.

This clone was counted a single time. This rearrangement joins TRBV7-2 to TRBJ2-3; the match to TRBD2 covers 8 bases. Germline CDR1 and CDR2: SGHTA and FQGNSA. V lost 6 bases to trimming and J lost 6 bases; unmatched junction nucleotides: 14. The CDR3 runs to 16 residues. CDR3 residues: CASRRRSGGAMDTQYF. DNA for the CDR3: TGTGCCAGCAGACGAAGGTCGGGGGGGGCAATGGATACGCAGTATTTT.

In nucleotides, the CDR3 is TGTGCCAGCAGTGAATTGCAGGGGGCACGTTCACCCCTCCACTTT. It yields the protein CASSELQGARSPLHF. V gene TRBV6-1 combines with J gene TRBJ1-6, with 8 bases lining up with TRBD1. Germline V gives CDR1 MNHNS, CDR2 SASEGT. Losses at the gene ends were 2 bases for V and 9 bases for J; bases not matched to a gene: 6. The CDR3 length is 15 residues.

This clone appeared a few times. V and J are TRBV28 and TRBJ1-2; D gene uncertain. Per the germline V gene, CDR1 is MDHEN and CDR2 is SYDVKM. CDR3 length: 12 residues. V shed 1 base and J shed 3 bases, with 3 bases lying between them. The CDR3 loop reads CASSLFYYGYTF. The CDR3 DNA sequence: TGTGCCAGCAGTTTATTCTACTATGGCTACACCTTC.

V is TRBV28 and J is TRBJ1-1; tentative D call: TRBD1 (6 bases). Germline V gene data show CDR1 as MDHEN and CDR2 as SYDVKM. V gave up 10 bases and J gave up 1 base, with 13 bases separating them. The CDR3 is made up of 13 amino acids. The CDR3 region is CAITGQSNTEAFF. In DNA, the CDR3 is TGTGCCATCACGGGACAATCGAACACTGAAGCTTTCTTT.

The chain combines TRBV7-8 with TRBJ2-7; 10 bases match TRBD2. V gave up 1 base and J gave up 0 bases; unmatched junction bases: 3. Per the germline V gene, CDR1 is SGHVS and CDR2 is FQNEAQ. CDR3 length equals 16 residues. CDR3 coding DNA: TGTGCCAGCAGCTTAGATAGCGGGAGGCTCTCCTACGAGCAGTACTTC. Its protein is CASSLDSGRLSYEQYF. The whole variable domain, filled in from reference TRBV7-8 and TRBJ2-7, reads GAGVSQSPRYKVAKRGQDVALRCDPISGHVSLFWYQQALGQGPEFLTYFQNEAQLDKSGLPSDRFFAERPEGSVSTLKIQRTQQEDSAVYLCASSLDSGRLSYEQYFGPGTRLTVT.